Listed here are 4 T cell receptor beta chains from one sample, sequenced in a study of cytomegalovirus exposure and HLA in healthy donors. Vbeta (60) and Jbeta (13) primers were used in the PCR. Clones were read by immunoSEQ multiplex PCR, and TCRdb kept only the in-frame ones, dropping some. The data show about 150,000 clones, about four fifths seen once. The specimen sequenced was PBMCs. The receptors come from a woman aged 45-59 years in good health and CMV-seropositive.

V usage is TRBV5-4 and J usage is TRBJ2-2; 7 bases are shared with TRBD1. Germline V lookup: CDR1 SGHNT, CDR2 YYREEE (reference sequence). The CDR3 spans 16 residues. V lost 4 bases to trimming and J lost 4 bases; unmatched junction nucleotides: 10. The CDR3 DNA follows: TGTGCCAGCAGCCGGGTAAAGGGGGCAGGCACCGGGGAGCTGTTTTTT. Protein sequence: CASSRVKGAGTGELFF.

The chain employs TRBV30 and TRBJ2-7; the D gene is possibly TRBD2 (5 bases). V gave up 4 bases and J gave up 5 bases, with 9 bases separating them. Germline V gene lookup returns CDR1 GTSNPN and CDR2 SVGIG (reference sequence). The CDR3 is 11 amino acids. The CDR3 DNA sequence: TGTGCCTGGATAACTAGAGACGAGCAGTACTTC. Residues: CAWITRDEQYF.

This chain joins TRBV9 and TRBJ2-1; 7 nucleotides line up with TRBD2. The ends lost 4 bases at V and 2 bases at J; junction bases unmatched: 6. CDR1 and CDR2 from the germline V gene are SGDLS and YYNGEE. The CDR3 sequence is 15 residues long. The CDR3 loop reads CASSPGAGAYNEQFF. Written as DNA, the CDR3 is TGTGCCAGCAGCCCGGGTGCGGGGGCCTACAATGAGCAGTTCTTC.

The chain recombines TRBV11-2 with TRBJ1-6; maybe TRBD1 (6 bases). The CDR3 consists of 15 residues. V dropped 3 bases and J dropped 7 bases, with 13 bases sitting between them. CDR1 and CDR2 from the germline V gene are SGHAT and FQNNGV. The CDR3 DNA sequence: TGTGCCAGCAGCTTGACCCCAGGGGAGAATTCACCCCTCCACTTT. It yields the protein CASSLTPGENSPLHF.